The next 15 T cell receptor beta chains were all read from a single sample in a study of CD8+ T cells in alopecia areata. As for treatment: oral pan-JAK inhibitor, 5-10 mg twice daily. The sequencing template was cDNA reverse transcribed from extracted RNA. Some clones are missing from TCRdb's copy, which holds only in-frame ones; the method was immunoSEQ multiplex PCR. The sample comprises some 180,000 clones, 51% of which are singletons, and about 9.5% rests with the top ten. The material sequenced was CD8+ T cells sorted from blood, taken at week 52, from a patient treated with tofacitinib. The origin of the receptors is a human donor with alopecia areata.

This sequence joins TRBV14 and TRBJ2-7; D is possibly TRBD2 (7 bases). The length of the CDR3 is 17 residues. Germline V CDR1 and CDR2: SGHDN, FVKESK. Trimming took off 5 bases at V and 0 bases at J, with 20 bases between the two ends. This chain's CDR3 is CASSEGEGSPYSYEQYF. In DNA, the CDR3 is TGTGCCAGCAGCGAGGGGGAGGGATCACCTTACTCCTACGAGCAGTACTTC.

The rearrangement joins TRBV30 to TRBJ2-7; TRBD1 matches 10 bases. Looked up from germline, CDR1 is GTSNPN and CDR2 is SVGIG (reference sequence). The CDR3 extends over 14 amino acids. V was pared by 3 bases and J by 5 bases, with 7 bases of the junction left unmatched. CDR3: CAWSAGTGDDEQYF. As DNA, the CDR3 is TGTGCCTGGAGCGCCGGGACAGGGGACGACGAGCAGTACTTC.

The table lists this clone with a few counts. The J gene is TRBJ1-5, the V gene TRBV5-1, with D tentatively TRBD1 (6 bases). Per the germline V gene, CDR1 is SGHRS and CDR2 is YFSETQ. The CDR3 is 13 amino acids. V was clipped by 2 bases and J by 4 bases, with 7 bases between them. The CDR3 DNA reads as TGCGCCAGCAGCTTAACAGGGAATCAGCCCCAGCATTTT. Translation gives CASSLTGNQPQHF.

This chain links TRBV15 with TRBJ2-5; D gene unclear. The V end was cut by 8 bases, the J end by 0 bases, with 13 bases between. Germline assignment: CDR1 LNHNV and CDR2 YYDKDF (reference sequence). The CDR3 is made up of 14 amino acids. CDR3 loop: CATAVIGYQETQYF. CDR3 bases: TGTGCCACCGCAGTTATAGGGTACCAAGAGACCCAGTACTTC.

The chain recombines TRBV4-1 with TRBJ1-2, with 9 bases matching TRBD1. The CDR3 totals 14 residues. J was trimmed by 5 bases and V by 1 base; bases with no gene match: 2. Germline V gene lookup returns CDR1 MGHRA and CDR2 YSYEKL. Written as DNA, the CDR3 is TGCGCCAGCAGCCAAGGGACAGGGGTATATGGCTACACCTTC. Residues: CASSQGTGVYGYTF.

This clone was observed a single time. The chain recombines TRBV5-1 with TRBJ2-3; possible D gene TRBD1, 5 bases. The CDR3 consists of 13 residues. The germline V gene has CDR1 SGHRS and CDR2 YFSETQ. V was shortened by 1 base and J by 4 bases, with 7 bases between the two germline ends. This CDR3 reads CASSLQGADTQYF. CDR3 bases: TGCGCCAGCAGCTTGCAGGGCGCAGATACGCAGTATTTT.

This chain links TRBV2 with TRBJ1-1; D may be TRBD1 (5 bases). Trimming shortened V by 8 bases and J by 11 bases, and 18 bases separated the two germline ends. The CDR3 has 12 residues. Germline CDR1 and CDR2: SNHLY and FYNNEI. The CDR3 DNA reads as TGTGCCAGCGTTACCGGGACCCCTCTGGCTTTCTTT. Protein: CASVTGTPLAFF.

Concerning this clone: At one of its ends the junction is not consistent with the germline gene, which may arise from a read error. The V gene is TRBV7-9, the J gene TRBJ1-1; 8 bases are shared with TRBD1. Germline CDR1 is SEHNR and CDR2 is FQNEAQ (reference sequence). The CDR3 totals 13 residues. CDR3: CASSWTGSTEASF. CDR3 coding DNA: TGTGCCAGCAGCTGGACAGGGAGCACTGAAGCTTCCTTT.

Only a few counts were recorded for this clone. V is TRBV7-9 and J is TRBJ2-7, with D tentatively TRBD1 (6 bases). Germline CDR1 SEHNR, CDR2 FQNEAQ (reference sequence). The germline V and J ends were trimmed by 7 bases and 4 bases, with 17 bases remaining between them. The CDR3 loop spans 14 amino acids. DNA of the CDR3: TGTGCCAGCACCGTAGAGTCAGGACAGTACGAGCAGTACTTC. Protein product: CASTVESGQYEQYF. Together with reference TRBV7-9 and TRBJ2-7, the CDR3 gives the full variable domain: DTGVSQNPRHKITKRGQNVTFRCDPISEHNRLYWYRQTLGQGPEFLTYFQNEAQLEKSRLLSDRFSAERPKGSFSTLEIQRTEQGDSAMYLCASTVESGQYEQYFGPGTRLTVT.

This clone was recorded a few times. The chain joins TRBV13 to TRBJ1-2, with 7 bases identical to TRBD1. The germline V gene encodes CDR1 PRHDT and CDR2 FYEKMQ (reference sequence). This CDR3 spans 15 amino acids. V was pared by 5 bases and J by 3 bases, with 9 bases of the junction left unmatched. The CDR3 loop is CASSTWLTGYYGYTF. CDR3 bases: TGTGCCAGCAGCACATGGTTGACAGGGTACTATGGCTACACCTTC.

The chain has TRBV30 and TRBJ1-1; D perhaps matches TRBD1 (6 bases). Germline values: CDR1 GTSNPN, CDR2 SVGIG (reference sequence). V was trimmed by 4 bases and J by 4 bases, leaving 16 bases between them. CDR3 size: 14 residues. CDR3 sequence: CAWNPGAGITEAFF. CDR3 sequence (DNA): TGTGCCTGGAATCCAGGGGCAGGGATCACTGAAGCTTTCTTT.

CDR3 sequence: CASSSALGQGVYGYTF. Written as DNA, the CDR3 is TGTGCCAGCAGTTCCGCACTAGGACAGGGTGTCTATGGCTACACCTTC. The V and J genes are TRBV27 and TRBJ1-2, with 8 bases matching TRBD1. Germline V gives CDR1 MNHEY, CDR2 SMNVEV (reference sequence). V shed 4 bases, J shed 4 bases, and the junction held 11 bases outside the gene matches. The CDR3 extends over 16 amino acids.

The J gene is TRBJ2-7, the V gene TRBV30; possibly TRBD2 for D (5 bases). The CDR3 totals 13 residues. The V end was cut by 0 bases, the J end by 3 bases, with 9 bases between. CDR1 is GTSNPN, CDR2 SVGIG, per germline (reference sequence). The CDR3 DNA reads TGTGCCTGGAGTGTACTACGGGGCTACGAGCAGTACTTC. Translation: CAWSVLRGYEQYF.

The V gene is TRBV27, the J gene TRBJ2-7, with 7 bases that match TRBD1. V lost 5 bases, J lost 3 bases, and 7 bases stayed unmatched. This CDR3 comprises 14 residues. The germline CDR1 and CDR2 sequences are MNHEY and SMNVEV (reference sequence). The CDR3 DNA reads TGTGCCAGCAGTCCAGATGCAGGGGGCTACGAGCAGTACTTC. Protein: CASSPDAGGYEQYF.

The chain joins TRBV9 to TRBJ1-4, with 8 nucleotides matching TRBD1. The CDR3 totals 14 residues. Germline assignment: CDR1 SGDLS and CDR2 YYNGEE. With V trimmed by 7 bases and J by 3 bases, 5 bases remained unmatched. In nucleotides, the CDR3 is TGTGCCAGCGGCCCAGGGGGCTCTAATGAAAAACTGTTTTTT. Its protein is CASGPGGSNEKLFF.